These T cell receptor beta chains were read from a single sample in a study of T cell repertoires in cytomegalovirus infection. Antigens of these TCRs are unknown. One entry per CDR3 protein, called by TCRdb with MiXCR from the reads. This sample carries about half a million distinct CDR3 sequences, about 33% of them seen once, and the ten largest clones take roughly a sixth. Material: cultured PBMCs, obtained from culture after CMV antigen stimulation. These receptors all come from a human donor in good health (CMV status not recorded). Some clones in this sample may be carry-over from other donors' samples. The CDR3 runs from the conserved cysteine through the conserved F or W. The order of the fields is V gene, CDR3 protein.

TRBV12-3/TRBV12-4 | CASKLQAPSGNTIYF
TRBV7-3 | CASSFREGETQYF
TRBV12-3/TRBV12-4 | CASSPGLAGVNTQYF
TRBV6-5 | CASSYTPGLAMFF
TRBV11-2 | CASSQIDSGSQETQYF
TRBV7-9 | CASSSTVLAARTVTQYF
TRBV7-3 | CASSLDRDSYEQYF
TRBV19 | CASSIDRQGERDTEAFF
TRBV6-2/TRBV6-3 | CASSLTGFPTNTGELFF
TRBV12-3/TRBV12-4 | CASTPTGTGRYGYTF
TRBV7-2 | CAIRAANTGELFF
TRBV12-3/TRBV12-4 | CASRRRRGGNYEQYF
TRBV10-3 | CANRMEPGHEQYF
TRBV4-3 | CASSQELGPYGYTF
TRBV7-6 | CASSLEVDRSQGNTIYF
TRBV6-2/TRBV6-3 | CARQLYPARYEQFF
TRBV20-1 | CSAPAGTSGGTDTQYF
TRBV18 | CASSPLPSTDTQYF
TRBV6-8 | CASSLGLADHEQYF
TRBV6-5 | CASIHRGMNTEAFF
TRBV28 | CASSLAGQGYGYTF
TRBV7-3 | CASSLERVEETQYF
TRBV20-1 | CSASQPTVYNEQFF
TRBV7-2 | CASSLASSDSYNEQFF
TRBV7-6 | CASSLGLGRTEAFF
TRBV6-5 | CASSYSGGATAFF
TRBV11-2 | CASSIQGDQPQHF
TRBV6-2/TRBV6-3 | CASGTGLTGELFF
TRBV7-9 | CASSFVGTKTYEQYF
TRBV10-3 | CAISDGLAATDTQYF
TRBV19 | CASTPPLQREKLFF
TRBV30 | CAWKVTSAEAFF
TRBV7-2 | CASSLGGSGDDQETQYF
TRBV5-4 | CASSLIGAAPFTEAFF
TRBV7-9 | CASSLEPGQGSGANVLTF
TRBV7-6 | CASSPASGRDEQYF
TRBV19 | CASSEAVDNEQFF
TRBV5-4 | CASSLDGLAGGPDHNEQFF